This T cell receptor (beta chain) was captured by sequencing in a study of tumor and adjacent non-tumor tissue in lung cancer. Notes on the study in general: Shorter survival was associated with higher TCR diversity in tumors. TCR diversity was significantly greater in tumor than normal lung tissue.

Per germline, CDR1 DFQATT and CDR2 SNEGSKA (reference sequence). The CDR3 consists of 16 residues. V was shortened by 5 bases and J by 17 bases, with 31 bases between the two germline ends. TCRbeta libraries were built with three rounds of nested PCR, modified from ARM-PCR. TCRdb reprocessed the multiplex PCR reads with MiXCR, giving one entry per CDR3 protein. The sample contains over 100,000 distinct CDR3 sequences, roughly 74% of which appear only once. No cell sorting was done before RNA was extracted from the tissue. Notes on this clonotype: As yet, its antigen is unknown.

The sequence was obtained from a woman in her sixties or seventies with non-small cell lung cancer. The chain combines TRBV20-1 with TRBJ1-6; no clear D gene. Sample: lung tumor tissue. Written as DNA, the CDR3 is TGCAGTGCTCTCTCAACCCCTGACCACTATAATTCACCTATCCACTTT. Its protein product is CSALSTPDHYNSPIHF.